The 11 T cell receptor beta chains reported below all come from one sample, sequenced in a study of T cells in Graves' hyperthyroidism and ophthalmopathy (dated by TCRdb to between 2018 and 2020). The library was generated by multiplex PCR. The listed sequencing device is Illumina HiSeq 2000. The TCR beta CDR3 regions were amplified from RNA transcripts. The TCR CDR3 was subjected to a first round of RT-PCR using the HTBI primer set and the Qiagen OneStep RT-PCR kit. TCRdb cleaned the public reads at Q25 with fastp, built clones with MiXCR and kept in-frame beta chains. One record per CDR3 amino acid sequence lists the most common genes and DNA. The sample yields about 840,000 distinct CDR3 sequences; 35% to 40% were counted once. 7.5% to 9.5% of the sample goes to the ten largest clones. The sample taken for sequencing was blood. Receptors were obtained from a man between 18 and 35 years old with Graves' hyperthyroidism.

This clonotype was detected many times. This chain joins TRBV20-1 and TRBJ1-1, with a possible D match to TRBD1 (5 bases). The CDR3 has 13 amino acids. Per the germline V gene, CDR1 is DFQATT and CDR2 is SNEGSKA (reference sequence). V lost 6 bases, J lost 4 bases, and 15 bases lay in between. CDR3 DNA sequence: TGCAGTGCCCCTGGGGATGGGGGCACTGAAGCTTTCTTT. Translation gives CSAPGDGGTEAFF.

This clonotype was observed at least ten times. The V and J genes are TRBV29-1 and TRBJ2-7; 7 bases align to TRBD1. This CDR3 spans 14 amino acids. V trimming: 3 bases; J trimming: 2 bases; junction bases outside the gene matches: 7. Germline V gene sequence: CDR1 SQVTM, CDR2 ANQGSEA. CDR3 residues: CSVDRQGETYEQYF. The CDR3 nucleotides are TGCAGCGTTGACCGGCAGGGGGAAACCTACGAGCAGTACTTC.

This clonotype was counted many times. The rearrangement uses TRBV15 and TRBJ2-5; the D gene is possibly TRBD2 (5 bases). Looked up from germline, CDR1 is LNHNV and CDR2 is YYDKDF (reference sequence). Trimming left V 0 bases short and J 2 bases short, with 10 bases between. CDR3 length equals 15 residues. CDR3 in amino acids: CATSRDGNRQETQYF. CDR3 bases: TGTGCCACCAGCAGAGACGGGAACAGACAAGAGACCCAGTACTTC.

A few counts support this clonotype. The rearrangement joins TRBV19 to TRBJ1-5, with TRBD1 matching over 8 bases. CDR3 size: 19 residues. Germline CDR1 LNHDA, CDR2 SQIVND (reference sequence). V dropped 3 bases and J dropped 2; count of bases not matched to a gene: 15. CDR3 amino acids: CASSIETGAGLFGNQPQHF. Here the CDR3 DNA reads TGTGCCAGTAGTATCGAGACAGGGGCGGGTTTATTTGGCAATCAGCCCCAGCATTTT.

The J gene is TRBJ2-3, the V gene TRBV20-1; D remains ambiguous. Germline CDR1 and CDR2: DFQATT and SNEGSKA (reference sequence). The CDR3 has 11 residues. V was pared by 4 bases and J by 7 bases, with 9 bases between. CDR3 coding DNA: TGCAGTGCTATCGAGGTCAATACGCAGTATTTT. It yields the protein CSAIEVNTQYF.

The rearrangement uses TRBV4-1 and TRBJ1-1, with D tentatively TRBD1 (6 bases). The ends were cut back, 1 base at V and 10 bases at J, with 10 bases in the middle. There are 12 residues in the CDR3. The V gene's germline CDR1 is MGHRA and CDR2 YSYEKL. As DNA, the CDR3 is TGCGCCAGCAGCCAAGGGGAGGGGGTAGCTTTCTTT. It codes for CASSQGEGVAFF.

Many counts were recorded for this clonotype. The V call is TRBV7-3, the J call TRBJ2-7, with TRBD1 identical over 8 bases. The CDR3 covers 14 residues. Germline CDR1 and CDR2: SGHTA and FQGTGA. J gave up 5 bases and V 5 bases, and 8 bases lay outside the gene matches. The CDR3 DNA is TGTGCCAGCAGCGTCTCAGGGGGCCCCAACGAGCAGTACTTC. Translating gives CASSVSGGPNEQYF.

This clonotype was observed many times. The V gene is TRBV10-3, the J gene TRBJ2-5; D not certain. From germline, CDR1 is ENHRY and CDR2 SYGVKD. The ends were cut back, 5 bases at V and 1 base at J, with 2 bases in the middle. The CDR3 runs 11 residues. The CDR3 sequence is CAISSQETQYF. The CDR3 bases are TGTGCCATCAGTTCCCAAGAGACCCAGTACTTC.

This clonotype was counted many times. This rearrangement joins TRBV5-1 to TRBJ1-4; weak D call: TRBD1 (5 bases). CDR3 size: 15 residues. CDR1 SGHRS and CDR2 YFSETQ come from the germline V gene. The germline V and J ends were trimmed by 4 bases and 8 bases, with 18 bases remaining between them. The chain's CDR3 is CASSRRTAKGEKLFF. CDR3 DNA sequence: TGCGCCAGCAGCCGCCGGACGGCGAAGGGGGAAAAACTGTTTTTT.

This clonotype was detected only a few times. The V gene is TRBV6-5, the J gene TRBJ2-7; D remains ambiguous. Germline assignment: CDR1 MNHEY and CDR2 SVGAGI. The V gene lost 4 bases and the J gene lost 2 bases, with 9 bases spanning the gap. This CDR3 contains 13 residues. The CDR3 loop reads CASSSTPTYEQYF. The CDR3, as DNA: TGTGCCAGCAGTTCGACACCAACCTACGAGCAGTACTTC.

The table lists this clonotype with a count of one. This sequence joins TRBV20-1 and TRBJ2-5; no clear D gene. V shed 6 bases and J shed 4 bases, with 9 bases lying between them. Germline V lookup: CDR1 DFQATT, CDR2 SNEGSKA (reference sequence). This CDR3 comprises 11 residues. In nucleotides, the CDR3 is TGCAGTGCCCTGCGCACAGAGACCCAGTACTTC. The encoded protein is CSALRTETQYF.